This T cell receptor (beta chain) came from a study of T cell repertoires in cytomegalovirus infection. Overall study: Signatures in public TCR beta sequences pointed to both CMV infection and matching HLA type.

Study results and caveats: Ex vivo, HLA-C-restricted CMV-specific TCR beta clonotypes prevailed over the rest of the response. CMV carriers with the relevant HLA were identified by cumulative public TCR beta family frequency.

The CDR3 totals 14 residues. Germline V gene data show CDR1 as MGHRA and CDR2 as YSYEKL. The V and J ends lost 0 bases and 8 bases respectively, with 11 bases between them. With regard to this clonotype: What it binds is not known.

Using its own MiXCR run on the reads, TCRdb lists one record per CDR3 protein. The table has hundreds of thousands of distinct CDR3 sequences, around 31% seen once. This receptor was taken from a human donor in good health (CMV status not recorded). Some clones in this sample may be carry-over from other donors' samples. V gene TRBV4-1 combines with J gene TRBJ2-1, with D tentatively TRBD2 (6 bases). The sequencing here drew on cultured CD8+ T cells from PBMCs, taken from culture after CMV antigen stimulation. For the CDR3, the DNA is TGCGCCAGCAGCCAAGAGAGGAGGGGAGATGAGCAGTTCTTC. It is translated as CASSQERRGDEQFF.